This T cell receptor beta chain was documented in a study of immune evolution from preneoplasia to lung adenocarcinoma. The study, taken as a whole, reports: From normal lung to invasive adenocarcinoma, top clone frequencies appeared to decrease.

The repertoire was sequenced with immunoSEQ multiplex PCR; TCRdb's copy has only in-frame clones and lacks some. This table has around 41,000 clones, 70% to 80% appearing once. The CDR3 covers 14 residues. The germline CDR1 and CDR2 sequences are SGHTS and YDEGEE. V was pared by 7 bases and J by 6 bases, with 20 bases between. This clone has only one observation. Its antigen remains unknown. Specimen: FFPE invasive lung adenocarcinoma tissue. The receptor comes from a person in their sixties or seventies with lung adenocarcinoma. This chain links TRBV5-8 with TRBJ2-7, with D possibly being TRBD1 (6 bases). CDR3: CASGWGDRLLEQYF. CDR3 DNA: TGTGCCAGCGGATGGGGAGACAGGCTCCTCGAGCAGTACTTC.